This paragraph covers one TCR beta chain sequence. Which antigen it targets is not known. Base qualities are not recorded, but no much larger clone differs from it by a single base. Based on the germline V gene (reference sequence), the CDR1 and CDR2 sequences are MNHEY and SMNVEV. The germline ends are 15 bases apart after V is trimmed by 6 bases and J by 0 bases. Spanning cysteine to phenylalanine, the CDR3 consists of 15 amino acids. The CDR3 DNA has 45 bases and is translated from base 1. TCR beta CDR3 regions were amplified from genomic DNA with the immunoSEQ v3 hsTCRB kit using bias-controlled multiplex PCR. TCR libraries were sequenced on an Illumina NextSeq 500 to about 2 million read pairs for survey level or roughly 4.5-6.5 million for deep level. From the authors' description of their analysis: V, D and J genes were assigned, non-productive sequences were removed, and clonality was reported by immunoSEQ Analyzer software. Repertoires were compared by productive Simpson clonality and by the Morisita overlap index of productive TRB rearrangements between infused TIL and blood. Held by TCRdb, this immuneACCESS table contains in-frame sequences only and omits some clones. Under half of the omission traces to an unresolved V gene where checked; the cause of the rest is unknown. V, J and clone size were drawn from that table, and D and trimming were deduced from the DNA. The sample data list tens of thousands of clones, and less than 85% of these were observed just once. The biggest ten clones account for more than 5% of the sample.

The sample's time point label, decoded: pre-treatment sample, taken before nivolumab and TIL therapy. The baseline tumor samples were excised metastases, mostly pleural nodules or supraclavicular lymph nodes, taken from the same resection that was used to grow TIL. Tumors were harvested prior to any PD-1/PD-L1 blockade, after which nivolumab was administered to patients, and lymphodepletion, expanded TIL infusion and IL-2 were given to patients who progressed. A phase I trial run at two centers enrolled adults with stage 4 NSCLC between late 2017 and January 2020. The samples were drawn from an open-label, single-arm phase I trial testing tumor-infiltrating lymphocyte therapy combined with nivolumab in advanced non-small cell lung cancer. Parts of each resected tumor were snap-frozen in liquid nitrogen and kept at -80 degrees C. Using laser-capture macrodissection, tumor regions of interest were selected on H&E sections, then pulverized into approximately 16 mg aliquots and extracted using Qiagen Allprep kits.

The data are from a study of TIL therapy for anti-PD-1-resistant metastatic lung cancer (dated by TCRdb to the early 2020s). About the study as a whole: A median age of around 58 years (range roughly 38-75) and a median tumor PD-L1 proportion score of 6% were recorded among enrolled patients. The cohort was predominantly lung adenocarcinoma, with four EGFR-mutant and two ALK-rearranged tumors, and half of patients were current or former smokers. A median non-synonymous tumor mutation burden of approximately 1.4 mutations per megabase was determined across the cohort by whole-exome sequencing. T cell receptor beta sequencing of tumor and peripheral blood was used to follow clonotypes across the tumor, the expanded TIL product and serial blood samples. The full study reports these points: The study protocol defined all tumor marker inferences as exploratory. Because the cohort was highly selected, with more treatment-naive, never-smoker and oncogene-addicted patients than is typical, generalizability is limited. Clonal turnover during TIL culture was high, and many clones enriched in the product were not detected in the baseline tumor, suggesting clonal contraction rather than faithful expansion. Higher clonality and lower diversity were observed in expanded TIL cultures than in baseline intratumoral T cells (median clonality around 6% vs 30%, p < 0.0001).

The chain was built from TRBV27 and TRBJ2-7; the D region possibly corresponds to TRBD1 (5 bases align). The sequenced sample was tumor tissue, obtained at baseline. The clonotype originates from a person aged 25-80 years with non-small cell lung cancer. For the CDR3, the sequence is CASSLSTGNSYEQYF. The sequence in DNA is TGTGCCAGCAGCCTCAGCACAGGTAACTCCTACGAGCAGTACTTC.